The 18 T cell receptor beta chains reported below all come from one sample, sequenced in a study of post-analysis software for immune sequencing data. Study-wide points: Comparison of patients with controls showed five TRBV segments more frequent in patients, TRBV5-6, TRBV5-1 and TRBV20-1 among them.

Their antigen targets remain unknown. The authors incorporated unique molecular identifiers into the TCR beta cDNA libraries. TCRdb passed the PCR reads through MiXCR, listing each CDR3 protein once. The sample includes around 200,000 distinct CDR3 sequences, about 30% seen only once; the top ten take roughly 3.4%. The sample was blood. The source of these receptors is a girl aged 2-17 years with multiple sclerosis.

To note about this clonotype: One base away lies a much larger clone, so this may be a sequencing read error. In nucleotides, the CDR3 is TGCAGTGCTCCCCGACAGGGTTTAGGGACGGGGAATGAGCAGTACTTC. Residues: CSAPRQGLGTGNEQYF. The V and J genes are TRBV20-1 and TRBJ2-5; the match to TRBD1 covers 7 bases. The CDR3 extends over 16 amino acids. V trimming: 5 bases; J trimming: 11 bases; junction bases outside the gene matches: 23. CDR1 and CDR2 from the germline V gene are DFQATT and SNEGSKA (reference sequence).

This clonotype was seen at least ten times. This chain uses TRBV28 with TRBJ1-2; no definite D call. Germline CDR1 MDHEN, CDR2 SYDVKM. The V gene lost 4 bases and the J gene lost 4 bases, with 16 bases spanning the gap. The length of the CDR3 is 15 residues. The CDR3 region is CASSSDQKGFYGYTF. Here the CDR3 DNA reads TGTGCCAGCAGTTCCGATCAAAAAGGATTCTATGGCTACACCTTC.

The chain links TRBV28 to TRBJ2-1; 10 nucleotides agree with TRBD1. Trimming removed 2 bases from V and 6 bases from J; junction bases left unmatched: 4. Germline lookup yields CDR1 MDHEN and CDR2 SYDVKM. The CDR3 totals 15 residues. Here the CDR3 reads CASSLLGTGVNEQFF. The CDR3 nucleotides are TGTGCCAGCAGTTTACTCGGGACAGGGGTCAATGAGCAGTTCTTC.

The rearrangement joins TRBV5-1 to TRBJ2-2; the D is unclear. This CDR3 has 16 amino acids. Between the trimmed V and J ends, which lost 4 bases and 6 bases, there was a span of 19 bases. CDR1 is SGHRS and CDR2 is YFSETQ in the germline V gene. The CDR3 DNA is TGCGCCAGCAGCATCGACACGTCCCGGGTGGCCGGGGAGCTGTTTTTT. Translating gives CASSIDTSRVAGELFF.

This clonotype was seen at least ten times. The chain couples TRBV3-1 to TRBJ2-5, with 8 nucleotides matching TRBD1. The CDR3 is 15 amino acids. With 4 bases clipped from V and 4 bases from J, the junction kept 8 bases outside the gene matches. The germline CDR1 and CDR2 sequences are LGHDT and YNNKEL (reference sequence). The CDR3 loop is CASSPLDRGGETQYF. The CDR3 nucleotides read TGTGCCAGCAGCCCCCTAGACAGGGGTGGAGAGACCCAGTACTTC.

This clonotype occurred a few times. This rearrangement joins TRBV20-1 to TRBJ2-1; D is possibly TRBD1 (6 bases). The CDR3 is 13 amino acids. Germline V gene lookup returns CDR1 DFQATT and CDR2 SNEGSKA (reference sequence). Trimming took 3 bases from V and 3 from J, leaving 9 bases between them. CDR3 nucleotides: TGCAGTGCTAGCAAGGGGGACTACAATGAGCAGTTCTTC. As protein: CSASKGDYNEQFF.

V usage is TRBV20-1 and J usage is TRBJ2-7; D is perhaps TRBD1 or TRBD2 (7 bases each). The CDR3 runs 15 residues. Germline V gene lookup returns CDR1 DFQATT and CDR2 SNEGSKA (reference sequence). As DNA, the CDR3 is TGCAGCCCCGGGACAGCCAAGGGAGGGTCCTACGAGCAGTACTTC. Amino acid sequence: CSPGTAKGGSYEQYF.

The chain employs TRBV18 and TRBJ2-7; TRBD2 agrees at 14 bases. CDR1 is KGHSH and CDR2 is LQKENI in the germline V gene. Trimming at V came to 2 bases and at J to 6 bases, leaving 3 bases not matched to a gene. This CDR3 has 15 residues. The CDR3 region has the DNA TGTGCCAGCTCACCAGGGACTAGCGGGAGTACCGAGCAGTACTTC. Translated, it gives CASSPGTSGSTEQYF.

A remark on this clonotype: A much bigger clone sits one base away, suggesting this may be a read error. The chain is built from TRBV28 and TRBJ2-3; D uncertain. Trimming cost V 2 bases and J 0 bases, with 9 bases left between them. There are 15 residues in the CDR3. Germline values: CDR1 MDHEN, CDR2 SYDVKM. In DNA form, the CDR3 reads TGTGCCAGCAGTTTACTATCGGTTAGCACAGATACGCAGTATTTT. Amino acids: CASSLLSVSTDTQYF.

This rearrangement joins TRBV7-2 to TRBJ1-5; D is unclear. V gave up 5 bases and J gave up 7 bases, with 15 bases separating them. From germline, CDR1 is SGHTA and CDR2 FQGNSA. This CDR3 is built from 14 residues. CDR3 nucleotides: TGTGCCAGCAGCCTCTCGGGGATAAAACAGCCCCAGCATTTT. This translates into CASSLSGIKQPQHF. Supplemented by reference TRBV7-2 and TRBJ1-5, the full variable domain reads GAGVSQSPSNKVTEKGKDVELRCDPISGHTALYWYRQSLGQGLEFLIYFQGNSAPDKSGLPSDRFSAERTGGSVSTLTIQRTQQEDSAVYLCASSLSGIKQPQHFGDGTRLSIL.

The table lists this clonotype with many counts. J is TRBJ2-5 and V is TRBV5-1, with 10 bases aligning to TRBD2. J lost 5 bases, V lost 3 bases, and 10 bases had no gene match. CDR3 length: 16 amino acids. CDR1 and CDR2 from the germline V gene are SGHRS and YFSETQ. CDR3 amino acids: CASSSSGRAHGETQYF. Here the CDR3 DNA reads TGCGCCAGCAGCTCCAGCGGGAGGGCCCACGGGGAGACCCAGTACTTC.

The chain is built from TRBV5-1 and TRBJ2-5, with D unclear. Germline V gene lookup returns CDR1 SGHRS and CDR2 YFSETQ. The V end lost 0 bases, the J end lost 3 bases, and 18 bases lay between the germline ends. The CDR3 covers 17 residues. In nucleotides, the CDR3 is TGCGCCAGCAGCTTGGCACACCTCACGGCACCAGAAGAGACCCAGTACTTC. It translates to CASSLAHLTAPEETQYF.

This clonotype was detected ten times or more. The chain has TRBV20-1 and TRBJ1-1; D is unresolved. Germline CDR1 DFQATT, CDR2 SNEGSKA (reference sequence). The V end was cut by 3 bases, the J end by 1 base, with 12 bases between. CDR3 length: 14 residues. CDR3 DNA sequence: TGCAGTGCTAGGGGAGACCACTGGAACACTGAAGCTTTCTTT. Translated: CSARGDHWNTEAFF.

The rearrangement uses TRBV12-3 or TRBV12-4 and TRBJ1-5; possibly TRBD1 for D (6 bases). Trimming cost V 3 bases and J 6 bases, with 15 bases left between them. This CDR3 has 15 residues. In nucleotides, the CDR3 is TGTGCCAGCAGTTTTGGGGGGGCGATGGGTCAGCCCCAGCATTTT. It specifies CASSFGGAMGQPQHF.

This clonotype has a handful of counts. The chain combines TRBV6-4 with TRBJ1-1, with no clear D. Germline CDR1 is MRHNA and CDR2 is SNTAGT. Between the trimmed V and J ends, which lost 2 bases and 5 bases, there was a span of 18 bases. The CDR3 is 16 residues long. The CDR3 reads CASSDGCGVRTTEAFF. The CDR3 nucleotides are TGTGCCAGCAGTGACGGGTGTGGCGTACGAACGACTGAAGCTTTCTTT.

On this clonotype itself: This could be a read error, since a much larger clone is one nucleotide away. The chain recombines TRBV7-8 with TRBJ2-7, with TRBD1 matching 8 bases. TRBJ2-5 matches the DNA end more closely, so the J call is doubtful. CDR1 and CDR2 (germline): SGHVS, FQNEAQ. The CDR3 loop spans 15 amino acids. CDR3 DNA sequence: TGTGCCAGCGGCACAAGGACAGGGTCGTCAGAGACCCAGTACTTC. Translating gives CASGTRTGSSETQYF.

About this clonotype: One junction end does not reproduce the germline sequence, and a read error may be involved. The chain links TRBV20-1 to TRBJ2-5; the D gene is possibly TRBD1 (7 bases). The germline CDR1 and CDR2 sequences are DFQATT and SNEGSKA (reference sequence). The CDR3 has 14 amino acids. CDR3 in DNA: TGCGGTGCTAGAGGGGGGACAGCCTACGAAGGGCAGTACTTC. Translated: CGARGGTAYEGQYF.

The sample holds many counts of this clonotype. The chain couples TRBV28 to TRBJ2-7; no clear D gene. Trimming left V 5 bases short and J 3 bases short, with 11 bases between. The CDR3 has 13 residues. From germline, CDR1 is MDHEN and CDR2 SYDVKM. The CDR3 DNA sequence: TGTGCCAGCAGTCACCGATTCTACTACGAGCAGTACTTC. It codes for CASSHRFYYEQYF.